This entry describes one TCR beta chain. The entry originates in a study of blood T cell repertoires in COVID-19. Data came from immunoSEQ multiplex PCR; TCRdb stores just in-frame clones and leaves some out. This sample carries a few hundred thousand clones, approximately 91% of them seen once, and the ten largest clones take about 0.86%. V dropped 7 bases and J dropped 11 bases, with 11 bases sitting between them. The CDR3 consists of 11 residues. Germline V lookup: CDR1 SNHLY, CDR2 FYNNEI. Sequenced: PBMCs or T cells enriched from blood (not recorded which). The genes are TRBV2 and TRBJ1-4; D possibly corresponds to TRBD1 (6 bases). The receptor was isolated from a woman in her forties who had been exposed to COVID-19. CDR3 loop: CASTRRGKLFF. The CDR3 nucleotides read TGTGCCAGCACTCGAAGGGGGAAACTGTTTTTT.